One sample yielded the 21 T cell receptor beta chains listed below, sequenced in a study of beta chain features in type 1 diabetes. As every portion of the isolated RNA was reverse transcribed, the sequencing read expressed TCRB transcripts. The assay was immunoSEQ multiplex PCR, and TCRdb's table has in-frame clones only and misses some. The top ten clones hold 4% of a sample with 250,000 or so clones, about 25% of them seen once. Sequences were obtained from central memory CD4+ T cells from blood. These receptors all come from a man aged 25-45 years in good health.

In this sample, this clone turned up a few times. The chain couples TRBV13 to TRBJ2-3; unclear D gene. This CDR3 region has 15 residues. From germline, CDR1 is PRHDT and CDR2 FYEKMQ (reference sequence). V was trimmed by 5 bases and J by 0 bases, leaving 12 bases between them. For the CDR3, the DNA is TGTGCCAGCAGCCCCCGGTTTCAGAGCACAGATACGCAGTATTTT. Its translation: CASSPRFQSTDTQYF.

This clone showed up just a few times. The chain uses TRBV9 and TRBJ2-7; unclear D gene. Germline loops: CDR1 SGDLS, CDR2 YYNGEE. The CDR3 is 14 residues long. V was clipped by 0 bases and J by 0 bases, with 7 bases between them. The DNA for the CDR3 is TGTGCCAGCAGCGTAGAAGGGAACTCCTACGAGCAGTACTTC. Translating it yields CASSVEGNSYEQYF. Full variable domain (outside the CDR3, taken from reference TRBV9 and TRBJ2-7): DSGVTQTPKHLITATGQRVTLRCSPRSGDLSVYWYQQSLDQGLQFLIQYYNGEERAKGNILERFSAQQFPDLHSELNLSSLELGDSALYFCASSVEGNSYEQYFGPGTRLTVT.

The V gene is TRBV5-4, the J gene TRBJ2-7; perhaps TRBD2 as D (5 bases). The germline CDR1 and CDR2 sequences are SGHNT and YYREEE (reference sequence). The CDR3 is 14 residues long. Trimming removed 4 bases from V and 4 bases from J, with 15 bases in between. This chain's CDR3 is CASSQDPDLYEQYF. The CDR3 nucleotides are TGTGCCAGCAGCCAAGACCCGGACTTATACGAGCAGTACTTC.

This clone was picked up a small number of times. This chain uses TRBV4-2 with TRBJ2-2; 11 nucleotides align to TRBD1. Germline V gives CDR1 LGHNA, CDR2 YNFKEQ. The ends lost 8 bases at V and 8 bases at J; junction bases unmatched: 13. The CDR3 runs to 16 residues. CDR3 protein: CASESGTGGLTGELFF. The CDR3 coding sequence is TGTGCCAGCGAATCAGGGACAGGGGGTTTGACAGGGGAGCTGTTTTTT.

Of note for this clone: One end of the junction is discordant with germline, which a read error may explain. The gene calls are TRBV7-6 and TRBJ1-2; the match to TRBD1 covers 8 bases. This CDR3 spans 14 amino acids. The germline CDR1 and CDR2 sequences are SGHVS and FNYEAQ. The CDR3 loop reads CASSLATAGGLPDF. The CDR3 bases are TGTGCCAGCAGCTTAGCGACGGCAGGGGGCCTACCTGACTTC.

The chain is built from TRBV7-2 and TRBJ2-3, with D unresolved. V lost 5 bases and J lost 0, with 9 bases in between. The CDR3 has 14 residues. Germline V gives CDR1 SGHTA, CDR2 FQGNSA. CDR3 bases: TGTGCCAGCAGCATGAGCGCTAGCACAGATACGCAGTATTTT. Amino acid sequence: CASSMSASTDTQYF.

The chain joins TRBV6-6 to TRBJ2-7, with D hard to call. V was pared by 0 bases and J by 1 base, with 1 base between. The CDR3 loop spans 12 amino acids. Germline CDR1 is MNHNY and CDR2 is SVGAGI (reference sequence). The chain's CDR3 is CASSYSSYEQYF. CDR3 nucleotides: TGTGCCAGCAGTTACTCATCCTACGAGCAGTACTTC.

The chain carries TRBV5-4 and TRBJ2-7, with no clear D. The CDR3 totals 14 residues. Trimming cost V 3 bases and J 3 bases, with 13 bases left between them. From germline, CDR1 is SGHNT and CDR2 YYREEE (reference sequence). In DNA form, the CDR3 reads TGTGCCAGCAGCTCGGACGGTCGGGTCTACGAGCAGTACTTC. Its translation is CASSSDGRVYEQYF. The full variable domain, rest sourced from reference TRBV5-4 and TRBJ2-7, is ETGVTQSPTHLIKTRGQQVTLRCSSQSGHNTVSWYQQALGQGPQFIFQYYREEENGRGNFPPRFSGLQFPNYSSELNVNALELDDSALYLCASSSDGRVYEQYFGPGTRLTVT.

This clone was detected a few times. In DNA form, the CDR3 reads TGTGCCAGCAGCTTAACCGGAGCGGCTTACAATGAGCAGTTCTTC. Protein: CASSLTGAAYNEQFF. This chain links TRBV11-2 with TRBJ2-1; D perhaps matches TRBD2 (5 bases). The germline V gene has CDR1 SGHAT and CDR2 FQNNGV. This CDR3 comprises 15 residues. V was clipped by 2 bases and J by 4 bases, with 12 bases between them.

The chain carries TRBV19 and TRBJ2-7; 9 bases line up with TRBD2. Trimming cost V 10 bases and J 3 bases; bases outside gene matches: 10. This CDR3 has 14 residues. CDR1 LNHDA and CDR2 SQIVND come from the germline V gene (reference sequence). The CDR3 sequence: CATKSHSGSYEQYF. Written as DNA, the CDR3 is TGTGCCACCAAATCTCATAGCGGGAGCTACGAGCAGTACTTC.

This clone turned up a few times. The chain joins TRBV4-1 to TRBJ1-6; D may be TRBD1 (5 bases). The CDR3 consists of 17 residues. The germline V gene has CDR1 MGHRA and CDR2 YSYEKL. Trimming took off 0 bases at V and 7 bases at J, with 16 bases between the two ends. CDR3 sequence reads: CASSQDPSGTDNSPLHF. In DNA, the CDR3 is TGCGCCAGCAGCCAAGACCCCTCCGGGACCGACAATTCACCCCTCCACTTT.

The table lists this clone with a few counts. Other DNA sequences from this sample encode an identical CDR3 as well. The chain links TRBV9 to TRBJ2-1, with 7 bases aligning to TRBD1. The V gene end was trimmed by 2 bases and the J gene end by 3 bases; junction bases not matched to a gene: 5. Germline CDR1 is SGDLS and CDR2 is YYNGEE. The CDR3 runs to 15 residues. The CDR3 here is CASSVGAGGYNEQFF. The CDR3 region has the DNA TGTGCCAGCAGCGTCGGTGCAGGGGGCTACAATGAGCAGTTCTTC.

The CDR3 DNA reads TGTGCCTGGGAACCAGGGGGAAGGGACTACGAGCAGTACTTC. It codes for CAWEPGGRDYEQYF. The rearrangement uses TRBV30 and TRBJ2-7, with 7 bases lining up with TRBD1. V lost 5 bases to trimming and J lost 3 bases; unmatched junction nucleotides: 10. CDR1 is GTSNPN, CDR2 SVGIG, per germline (reference sequence). The CDR3 consists of 14 residues.

This clone was detected only once. The chain has TRBV29-1 and TRBJ1-4; TRBD1 is a possible D gene (5 bases). Trimming pared 3 bases from V and 4 bases from J, leaving 9 bases between. CDR3 length: 13 residues. Germline V gives CDR1 SQVTM, CDR2 ANQGSEA. The CDR3 loop is CSVEQGGNEKLFF. The CDR3 coding sequence is TGCAGCGTTGAGCAGGGAGGTAATGAAAAACTGTTTTTT. The full variable domain, in which reference TRBV29-1 and TRBJ1-4 provide the parts outside the CDR3, is SAVISQKPSRDICQRGTSLTIQCQVDSQVTMMFWYRQQPGQSLTLIATANQGSEATYESGFVIDKFPISRPNLTFSTLTVSNMSPEDSSIYLCSVEQGGNEKLFFGSGTQLSVL.

The CDR3 sequence: CASSLLGLAGSDEQFF. CDR3 coding DNA: TGTGCCAGCAGCCTCCTCGGACTAGCGGGTAGCGATGAGCAGTTCTTC. The V gene is TRBV7-2, the J gene TRBJ2-1, with 11 bases lining up with TRBD2. This CDR3 comprises 16 residues. Trimming at V came to 5 bases and at J to 8 bases, leaving 11 bases not matched to a gene. Germline V gives CDR1 SGHTA, CDR2 FQGNSA.

In this sample, this clone turned up a few times. This sequence joins TRBV6-5 and TRBJ1-5; 7 positions match TRBD1. Unmatched junction bases numbered 6, after V lost 7 bases and J lost 0 bases. The CDR3 has 15 amino acids. Looked up from germline, CDR1 is MNHEY and CDR2 is SVGAGI. The CDR3 DNA sequence: TGTGCCAGCAAAAGACAGGGTGGTAGCAATCAGCCCCAGCATTTT. Translating gives CASKRQGGSNQPQHF.

This clone has just a few counts. This chain links TRBV4-1 with TRBJ2-1; 8 nucleotides line up with TRBD2. The V and J ends lost 1 base and 3 bases, in that order; junction bases with no gene match: 5. The CDR3 consists of 16 residues. Germline V gene lookup returns CDR1 MGHRA and CDR2 YSYEKL. The CDR3 sequence is CASSQGSRGDYNEQFF. The CDR3, as DNA: TGCGCCAGCAGCCAAGGATCGCGGGGGGACTACAATGAGCAGTTCTTC.

A remark on this clone: This specimen includes other DNA sequences encoding the same CDR3. CDR3 region: CASSLEVTTSTDTQYF. The DNA of the CDR3 is TGCGCCAGCAGCTTGGAGGTAACAACTAGCACAGATACGCAGTATTTT. This rearrangement joins TRBV5-1 to TRBJ2-3; no reliable D call. Trimming pared 0 bases from V and 0 bases from J, leaving 11 bases between. This CDR3 comprises 16 residues. The germline V gene encodes CDR1 SGHRS and CDR2 YFSETQ.

This clone occurred many times. V and J are TRBV5-1 and TRBJ2-1, with D uncertain. Trimming removed 1 base at V and 5 bases at J, with 7 bases between. Germline V gene sequence: CDR1 SGHRS, CDR2 YFSETQ. The CDR3 spans 13 residues. The CDR3 DNA reads TGCGCCAGCAGCTTGCTAGGCCACAATGAGCAGTTCTTC. It yields the protein CASSLLGHNEQFF. The full variable domain, with the rest looked up from reference TRBV5-1 and TRBJ2-1, is KAGVTQTPRYLIKTRGQQVTLSCSPISGHRSVSWYQQTPGQGLQFLFEYFSETQRNKGNFPGRFSGRQFSNSRSEMNVSTLELGDSALYLCASSLLGHNEQFFGPGTRLTVL.

This clone was seen many times. The rearrangement joins TRBV7-2 to TRBJ2-7; the D gene is possibly TRBD1 (6 bases). The CDR3 is made up of 16 amino acids. Between the trimmed V and J ends, which lost 6 bases and 2 bases, there was a span of 20 bases. The germline V gene has CDR1 SGHTA and CDR2 FQGNSA. This CDR3 is CASSRDNRARTYEQYF. In DNA form, the CDR3 reads TGTGCCAGCAGTCGTGACAACAGGGCCCGAACCTACGAGCAGTACTTC.

The chain is built from TRBV6-1 and TRBJ1-5, with D maybe TRBD1 (5 bases). Trimming cost V 6 bases and J 10 bases, with 10 bases left between them. Germline V CDR1 and CDR2: MNHNS, SASEGT. The CDR3 totals 11 residues. In DNA form, the CDR3 reads TGTGCCAGCAGGGAGGGGAGCCCCCAGCATTTT. Its translation is CASREGSPQHF.